This passage covers 2 T cell receptor beta chains from one sample sequenced in a study of shared clonotypes between healthy human individuals. TCRdb's table, derived via immunoSEQ multiplex PCR, lists solely in-frame clones and lacks some. Counted here are about 2.4 million clones, approximately 94% occurring once; the ten biggest clones make up roughly 0.39%. Sequencing used naive CD4+ T cells from PBMCs. Subset defined: CD45RA+ positively selected. These receptors originate from a man aged 18-30 years in good health. Some clones in this sample may be carry-over from other donors' samples.

This clone was found once. Within the sample, other DNA sequences also encode this same CDR3. The CDR3 DNA reads TGTGCCAGCTCAGGGGGGGCGGGCAATCAGCCCCAGCATTTT. This encodes CASSGGAGNQPQHF. The genes are TRBV6-5 and TRBJ1-5, with TRBD1 matching over 7 bases. The CDR3 runs to 14 residues. The V segment lost 8 bases and the J segment 2 bases; nucleotides outside the gene matches: 6. Germline CDR1 reads MNHEY; CDR2 reads SVGAGI.

Concerning this clone itself: This sample also contains other DNA sequences that code for the same CDR3. V is TRBV27 and J is TRBJ2-1; 7 bases match TRBD1. The CDR3 is made up of 15 amino acids. CDR1 MNHEY and CDR2 SMNVEV come from the germline V gene (reference sequence). V shed 3 bases, J shed 1 base, and the junction held 3 bases outside the gene matches. Here the CDR3 DNA reads TGTGCCAGCAGTTTGGCAGGGGGATCCTACAATGAGCAGTTCTTC. Translated: CASSLAGGSYNEQFF.